Following are 6 T cell receptor beta chains from one sample sequenced in a study of human T cells and chemical hapten exposure. Using its own MiXCR run on the RACE reads, TCRdb lists one record per CDR3 protein. The sample has roughly 80,000 distinct CDR3 sequences; approximately 11% are singletons. Sample time point: patch test 1, 2 weeks after DPC sensitization. The treatment was: therapeutic diphenylcyclopropenone sensitization with weekly scalp DPC. The source material was whole blood, sampled in connection with sensitization to the hapten diphenylcyclopropenone (DPC). All receptors come from a woman between 50 and 59 years old with alopecia areata. Some clones in this sample may be carry-over from other donors' samples.

This clonotype was picked up many times. The V and J genes are TRBV2 and TRBJ2-1, with 11 positions matching TRBD2. Germline lookup yields CDR1 SNHLY and CDR2 FYNNEI. The length of the CDR3 is 15 residues. V was pared by 6 bases and J by 0 bases, with 1 base of the junction left unmatched. The CDR3 nucleotides are TGTGCCAGCAGGACTAGCGGGAACTCCTACAATGAGCAGTTCTTC. Protein sequence: CASRTSGNSYNEQFF.

This sequence joins TRBV14 and TRBJ2-3, with D tentatively TRBD2 (5 bases). Germline CDR1 reads SGHDN; CDR2 reads FVKESK. Trimming pared 3 bases from V and 0 bases from J, leaving 10 bases between. The CDR3 consists of 15 residues. For the CDR3, the DNA is TGTGCCAGCAGCCACGACTATGGGAGCACAGATACGCAGTATTTT. Translated: CASSHDYGSTDTQYF. Complete variable domain (other parts from reference TRBV14 and TRBJ2-3): EAGVTQFPSHSVIEKGQTVTLRCDPISGHDNLYWYRRVMGKEIKFLLHFVKESKQDESGMPNNRFLAERTGGTYSTLKVQPAELEDSGVYFCASSHDYGSTDTQYFGPGTRLTVL.

CDR3 nucleotide sequence: TGTGCCAGCAGCCCTTCCACCGGGACCTACAATGAGCAGTTCTTC. Protein: CASSPSTGTYNEQFF. The chain links TRBV7-3 to TRBJ2-1; D is possibly TRBD2 (5 bases). V was clipped by 5 bases and J by 2 bases, with 13 bases between them. This CDR3 contains 15 residues. CDR1 is SGHTA and CDR2 is FQGTGA in the germline V gene.

A few counts support this clonotype. The rearrangement uses TRBV15 and TRBJ1-6; TRBD1 matches 11 bases. Germline CDR1 is LNHNV and CDR2 is YYDKDF (reference sequence). J lost 7 bases, V lost 5 bases, and 4 bases had no gene match. The CDR3 length is 15 residues. CDR3 amino acids: CATSGQGAENSPLHF. CDR3 coding DNA: TGTGCCACCAGCGGACAGGGGGCGGAAAATTCACCCCTCCACTTT.

This clonotype was seen many times. This rearrangement joins TRBV5-5 to TRBJ2-5; 7 nucleotides line up with TRBD1. V trimming: 2 bases; J trimming: 4 bases; junction bases outside the gene matches: 8. The CDR3 consists of 15 residues. Germline CDR1 and CDR2: SGHKS and YYEKEE (reference sequence). Here the CDR3 DNA reads TGTGCCAGCAGCTTTCGAGGGGGCGGGTCAGAGACCCAGTACTTC. Translation: CASSFRGGGSETQYF.

There are a few counts of this clonotype. This chain uses TRBV20-1 with TRBJ2-1; D is unresolved. V lost 1 base to trimming and J lost 8 bases, with 15 bases between them. Germline V lookup: CDR1 DFQATT, CDR2 SNEGSKA (reference sequence). This CDR3 has 14 residues. CDR3 nucleotide sequence: TGCAGTGCTAGAGTAACTGCGGCCATGGATGAGCAGTTCTTC. It yields the protein CSARVTAAMDEQFF.